This T cell receptor beta chain is from a study of blood T cells in healthy people across ages. The study's findings and limits: Long-lived donors exceeded aged donors in naive CD4+ cells and diversity.

The length of the CDR3 is 11 residues. Germline CDR1 is MNHNY and CDR2 is SVGAGI (reference sequence). About this clonotype: What it recognizes is unknown.

Primed by a sample-barcoded 5' primer and a J-beta primer mix, a second PCR proceeded for about 6 to 11 cycles. TCRdb called the 5' RACE reads again in MiXCR, with one record for every CDR3 protein. This sample yields about 720,000 distinct CDR3 sequences, of which roughly 25% are seen a single time; more than 3% belongs to the top ten. This same sample was also taken into another study, of T cells of mothers and their children. That work contributes: For cDNA synthesis, the complete extracted RNA was used (around 1.5 ug per 15 ul). Among related mother-child pairs, overlap was slightly higher than in unrelated pairs, though not significantly.

This clonotype originated in a boy aged 5-17 years in good health. This chain joins TRBV6-6 and TRBJ2-5, with D possibly matching TRBD1 (6 bases). Judging by the DNA end, TRBJ2-1 fits better; the J call may be wrong. The sample taken for sequencing was blood. The CDR3 loop is CASRTGIEQFF. The CDR3 nucleotides are TGTGCCAGCCGAACAGGGATTGAGCAGTTCTTC.